This TCR beta chain came from a study of breast tumors, draining lymph nodes, adjacent tissues. Study results and caveats: Tumor repertoires ranked between lymph nodes and nontumor tissue in diversity, with V and J gene preferences. Findings are consistent with lymph node origin and intratumoral expansion of most tumor T cells. Tumor T cell lymph node origin was a supported hypothesis, not proven.

By proportion, this clonotype is medium-sized. Antigen: not known. TCRdb redid the calling of the multiplex PCR reads with MiXCR, one entry per CDR3 protein. The table records 13,000 to 15,000 distinct CDR3 sequences, 55% of them present only once. The TCR originated in a female donor with breast cancer. Some clones in this sample may be carry-over from other donors' samples. The sequenced sample consisted of tumor-adjacent breast tissue.

CDR3 protein: CASSRRGGESSYNSPLHF. CDR3 nucleotide sequence: TGTGCCAGCAGTCGCAGGGGAGGGGAAAGCTCCTATAATTCACCCCTCCACTTT. This chain joins TRBV7-9 and TRBJ1-6, with a weak D call TRBD1 (6 bases). This CDR3 spans 18 amino acids. The germline V gene encodes CDR1 SEHNR and CDR2 FQNEAQ (reference sequence). The V end was cut by 6 bases, the J end by 0 bases, with 18 bases between.